This T cell receptor (beta chain) appears in the sequencing data of a study of blood T cells in healthy people across ages (dated by TCRdb to about 2015). Concerning the study at large: In model experiments, template switching captured roughly one uniquely barcoded TCR beta cDNA molecule for every two T cells. To track age-related changes in TCR beta repertoire diversity, the study relied on deep sequencing normalized with unique cDNA molecular identifiers. Donors were grouped into four age groups: young (average roughly 15 years), middle-aged (under 40), aged (62) and long-lived (roughly 80). To avoid experimental bias, donors of different ages were spread randomly across the sequencing lanes. Two additional independent replicas of 1 million unique cDNA reads from the same blood draw were analyzed for two donors (one aged 18 to 30 and one aged 80 or older).

V loses 5 bases, J loses 4 bases, and the germline ends lie 15 bases apart. The CDR3 sequence holds 15 residues, the cysteine and phenylalanine included. Only CDR3 DNA remains: 45 bases, in frame from the first base. Based on the germline V gene, the CDR1 and CDR2 sequences are SGHAT and FQNNGV. The roughly 39 donors, aged about 6 to 100 years, were systemically healthy Caucasian individuals from Russia. Each donor gave roughly 11 milliliters of peripheral blood, drawn into EDTA-treated Vacutainer tubes. PBMCs were isolated by Ficoll-Paque density-gradient centrifugation, with at least 6.5 million obtained per sample. Total RNA was extracted from PBMCs with Trizol reagent, with at least 5.5 micrograms obtained per sample. Naive CD45RAhigh/CD27high T cell percentages were measured by flow cytometry on a PBMC aliquot from every donor. The library came from 5' RACE. Data came from an Illumina HiSeq 2500. A second PCR of about 6 to 11 cycles was performed with a sample-barcoded 5' primer and a J-beta primer mix. Each TCR beta cDNA molecule received a unique molecular identifier from a template-switch 5' adaptor carrying 12 random nucleotides. Each sample yielded at least 3 million CDR3-containing paired-end reads. First-strand cDNA synthesis was performed from all RNA using the Mint cDNA synthesis kit, with priming by a TRBC-specific oligonucleotide. Following uracil-DNA glycosylase treatment, a first 18-cycle PCR with universal primers M1SS and BC2_uni_R was performed on all cDNA. The authors' analysis ran thus. For normalization, 1 million high-quality reads were randomly selected from each sample, with every read carrying a distinct molecular identifier. Instead of being binned into consensus sequences, reads with shared molecular identifiers were discarded. MiTCR, with a Q25 quality threshold and the strictest error-elimination algorithm, was used for CDR3 identification, clonotype clustering and error correction. A nonparametric unseen species model using Euler transformation provided a lower-bound estimate of total TCR beta diversity. TCRdb reprocessing: public reads trimmed at Q25 with fastp, clones called with MiXCR, in-frame beta chains kept. Rows matching on CDR3 protein sequence are summarized as one entry with the most common DNA and genes. The V and J calls shown here were made by TCRdb, not taken from the authors' results. Counted in this sample were around 870,000 distinct CDR3 sequences; under 30% of them appeared once. Jointly, the top ten make up approximately 15% of the sample.

Results and caveats for the whole study, not just this receptor: Estimates of total diversity from one million sequenced T cells were regarded as lower bounds and underestimates. The percentage of naive T cells measured by flow cytometry correlated strongly with observed TCR beta diversity. Because the CMV infection status of the donors was unknown, age-related changes in expanded clonotypes may potentially have been confounded. Bulk unsorted PBMC profiling prevented conclusive comparison of naive and antigen-experienced compartments. Compared with the aged group, more naive CD4+ T cells, fewer expanded clones and increased TCR diversity were shown by the long-lived group, suggesting age selection. As age increased, observed TCR beta diversity per million T cells dropped in a roughly linear way, and a significant reduction was already evident by age about 40.

This clonotype was seen many times. Its antigen is currently not known. No quality values exist for individual bases; no much larger clone is one base distant. This TCR came from a woman older than 75 in good health. The rearranged chain carries TRBV11-2 and TRBJ2-1; the D segment could be TRBD2, given 6 matching bases. Sequenced sample: blood. CDR3 sequence: CASSNRGDFYNEQFF. Here is the DNA: TGTGCCAGCAGCAACAGAGGGGACTTTTACAATGAGCAGTTCTTC.